This TCR beta chain was captured in a study of blood T cell repertoires in COVID-19. Study overall: Samples came from the United States, Italy and Spain, spanning acute and convalescent COVID-19.

CDR3 size: 15 residues. Trimming took off 5 bases at V and 4 bases at J, with 18 bases between the two ends. Germline V lookup: CDR1 SEHNR, CDR2 FQNEAQ (reference sequence). The age range of participants was about 18 to 89 years, with residence in roughly 25 US areas. This table comes from immunoSEQ multiplex PCR, and its TCRdb copy is limited to in-frame clones, with some not included. The sample has hundreds of thousands of clones, about 89% seen once. V usage is TRBV7-9 and J usage is TRBJ2-7, with D possibly matching TRBD2 (6 bases). Sample: PBMCs or T cells enriched from blood (not recorded which). The TCR was taken from a woman in her 40s who had recovered from COVID-19. The CDR3 loop reads CASSIRNKEGYEQYF. DNA of the CDR3: TGTGCCAGCAGCATCAGGAACAAGGAGGGGTACGAGCAGTACTTC.